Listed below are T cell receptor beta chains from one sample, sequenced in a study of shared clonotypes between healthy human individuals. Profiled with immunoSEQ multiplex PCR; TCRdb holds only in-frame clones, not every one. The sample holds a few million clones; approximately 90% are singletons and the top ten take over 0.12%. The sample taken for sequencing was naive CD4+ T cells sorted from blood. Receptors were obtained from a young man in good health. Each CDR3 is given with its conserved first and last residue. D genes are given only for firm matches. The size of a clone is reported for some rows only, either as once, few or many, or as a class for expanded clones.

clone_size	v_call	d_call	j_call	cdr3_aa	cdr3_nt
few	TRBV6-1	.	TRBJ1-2	CASSEVGRTYTF	TGTGCCAGCAGTGAAGTCGGGCGGACCTACACCTTC
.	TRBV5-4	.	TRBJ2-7	CASSLEGWGTYEQYF	TGTGCCAGCAGCTTGGAAGGCTGGGGCACCTACGAGCAGTACTTC
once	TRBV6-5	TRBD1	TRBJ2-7	CASTKKQGGYYEQYF	TGTGCCAGCACCAAGAAACAGGGGGGATACTACGAGCAGTACTTC
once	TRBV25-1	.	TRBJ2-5	CASSGRQISPPTQYF	TGTGCCAGCAGTGGACGGCAAATTTCCCCCCCGACCCAGTACTTC
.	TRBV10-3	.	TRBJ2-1	CAISESNGFYNEQFF	TGTGCCATCAGTGAGTCAAACGGTTTCTACAATGAGCAGTTCTTC
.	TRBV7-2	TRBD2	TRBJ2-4	CASSTGLAGAKNIQYF	TGTGCCAGCAGCACCGGACTAGCGGGAGCCAAAAACATTCAGTACTTC
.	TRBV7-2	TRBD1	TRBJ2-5	CASSLAHGLTGGGETQYF	TGTGCCAGCAGCTTAGCACACGGCCTCACAGGGGGCGGAGAGACCCAGTACTTC
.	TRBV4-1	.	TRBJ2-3	CASSQSQGGGVADTQYF	TGCGCCAGCAGCCAATCGCAAGGGGGGGGTGTAGCAGATACGCAGTATTTT
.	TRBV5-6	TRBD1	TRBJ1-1	CASSRDRGQTEAFF	TGTGCCAGCAGCCGGGACAGGGGGCAAACTGAAGCTTTCTTT
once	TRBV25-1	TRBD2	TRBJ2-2	CASSEYGVPGGPNGELFF	TGTGCCAGCAGTGAATATGGTGTCCCGGGAGGGCCGAACGGGGAGCTGTTTTTT
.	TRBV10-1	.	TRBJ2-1	CASSESKGGPVF	TGCGCCAGCAGTGAGTCCAAAGGGGGGCCAGTCTTC
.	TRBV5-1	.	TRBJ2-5	CASSPGSLETQYF	TGCGCCAGCAGCCCTGGCAGTTTGGAGACCCAGTACTTC
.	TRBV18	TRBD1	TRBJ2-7	CASSPGTGGSYEQYF	TGTGCCAGCTCACCCGGGACAGGGGGCTCCTACGAGCAGTACTTC
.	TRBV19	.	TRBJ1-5	CASSKGPHGGSTVNQPQHF	TGTGCCAGTAGTAAAGGCCCCCACGGAGGGTCCACGGTCAATCAGCCCCAGCATTTT
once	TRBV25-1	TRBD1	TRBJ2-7	CASSGGQGPTRYYEQYF	TGTGCCAGCAGCGGAGGACAGGGCCCAACCCGCTACTACGAGCAGTACTTC
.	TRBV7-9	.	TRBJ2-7	CASSLETGKQYF	TGTGCCAGCAGCTTAGAAACGGGAAAGCAGTACTTC
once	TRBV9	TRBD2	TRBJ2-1	CASSIRNRGDEQFF	TGTGCCAGCAGCATAAGAAACCGGGGGGATGAGCAGTTCTTC
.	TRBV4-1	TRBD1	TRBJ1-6	CASSPAFGQGDGSSYNSPLHF	TGCGCCAGCAGCCCCGCTTTTGGACAGGGAGACGGTAGCTCCTATAATTCACCCCTCCACTTT
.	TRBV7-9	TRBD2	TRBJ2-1	CASSLDGGSGFF	TGTGCCAGCAGCTTAGACGGCGGGAGTGGGTTCTTC
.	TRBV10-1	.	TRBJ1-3	CASSDRRGFGNTIYF	TGCGCCAGCAGTGACCGTCGGGGGTTTGGAAACACCATATATTTT
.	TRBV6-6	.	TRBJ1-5	CASRGNQPQHF	TGTGCCAGCAGAGGCAATCAGCCCCAGCATTTT
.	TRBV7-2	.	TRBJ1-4	CASSLMSKEKLFF	TGTGCCAGCAGCTTAATGTCGAAGGAAAAACTGTTTTTT
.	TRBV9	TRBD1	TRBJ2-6	CASSVVGQGNSGANVLTF	TGTGCCAGCAGCGTAGTCGGACAGGGCAACTCTGGGGCCAACGTCCTGACTTTC
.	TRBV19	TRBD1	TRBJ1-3	CASSTGQISGNTIYF	TGTGCCAGTAGCACGGGACAGATCTCTGGAAACACCATATATTTT
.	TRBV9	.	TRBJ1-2	CASSVVDRGNYGYTF	TGTGCCAGCAGCGTAGTAGATCGGGGCAACTATGGCTACACCTTC
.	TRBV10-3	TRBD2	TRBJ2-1	CAISEGGSGGNEQFF	TGTGCCATCAGTGAGGGGGGTAGCGGGGGGAATGAGCAGTTCTTC
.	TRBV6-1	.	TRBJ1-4	CASSGQPNEKLFF	TGTGCCAGCAGTGGGCAGCCTAATGAAAAACTGTTTTTT